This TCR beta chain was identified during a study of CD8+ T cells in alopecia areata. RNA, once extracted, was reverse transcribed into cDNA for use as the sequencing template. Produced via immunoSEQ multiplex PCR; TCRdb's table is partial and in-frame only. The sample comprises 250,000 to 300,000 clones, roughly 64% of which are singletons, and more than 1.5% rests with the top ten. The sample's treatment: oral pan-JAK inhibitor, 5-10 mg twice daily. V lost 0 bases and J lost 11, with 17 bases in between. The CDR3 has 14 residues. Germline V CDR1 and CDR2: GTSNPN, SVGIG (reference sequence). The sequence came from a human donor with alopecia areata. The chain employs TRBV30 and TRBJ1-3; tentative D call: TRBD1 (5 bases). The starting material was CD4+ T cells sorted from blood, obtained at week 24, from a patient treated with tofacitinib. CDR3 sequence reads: CAWSVSRARKAIYF. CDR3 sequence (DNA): TGTGCCTGGAGTGTATCCAGGGCGAGGAAGGCCATATATTTT.